This is a list of T cell receptor beta chains from one sample in a study of shared clonotypes between healthy human individuals. Using immunoSEQ multiplex PCR, the repertoire was profiled, and TCRdb retains in-frame clones only, with some absent. Here the sample spans millions of clones, more than 80% being singletons. The specimen was naive CD4+ T cells sorted from blood. The receptors shown here come from a man aged 18 to 29 in good health. The CDR3 runs from the conserved cysteine through the conserved F or W. The order of the fields is J gene, V gene, clone size, D gene, CDR3 DNA, CDR3 protein. The D gene is left open where the match is weak. For some rows the clone size is stated as once, few or many, or as a class when expanded; others skip it.

j_gene: TRBJ2-3
v_gene: TRBV6-1
abundance: NA
d_gene: TRBD2
CDR3nt: TGTGCCAGCAGCCGCGGGGGGACCACAGATACGCAGTATTTT
CDR3aa: CASSRGGTTDTQYF

j_gene: TRBJ2-3
v_gene: TRBV7-2
abundance: NA
d_gene: TRBD2
CDR3nt: TGTGCCAGCAGCCTAGCGGGTACCACAGATACGCAGTATTTT
CDR3aa: CASSLAGTTDTQYF

j_gene: TRBJ1-4
v_gene: TRBV7-9
abundance: NA
d_gene: NA
CDR3nt: TGTGCCAGCAGCTTTCGGACCCTACGGAGTAATGAAAAACTGTTTTTT
CDR3aa: CASSFRTLRSNEKLFF

j_gene: TRBJ1-2
v_gene: TRBV6-1
abundance: NA
d_gene: TRBD1
CDR3nt: TGTGCCAGCAGTGAAGAACGGAGACAGGGGTTCTTCGGCTACACCTTC
CDR3aa: CASSEERRQGFFGYTF

j_gene: TRBJ2-5
v_gene: TRBV7-2
abundance: NA
d_gene: TRBD2
CDR3nt: TGTGCCAGCAGCTTAGCTTCGGCTAGCGGGAGTTGGGAGACCCAGTACTTC
CDR3aa: CASSLASASGSWETQYF

j_gene: TRBJ2-6
v_gene: TRBV5-1
abundance: NA
d_gene: NA
CDR3nt: TGCGCCAGCAGCTTGAGCCTGGCCGGGGCCAACGTCCTGACTTTC
CDR3aa: CASSLSLAGANVLTF

j_gene: TRBJ2-1
v_gene: TRBV18
abundance: few
d_gene: NA
CDR3nt: TGTGCCAGCTCCCCGGAATTGTCAGGGAGTTTGGGTGAGCAGTTCTTC
CDR3aa: CASSPELSGSLGEQFF

j_gene: TRBJ2-7
v_gene: TRBV9
abundance: NA
d_gene: NA
CDR3nt: TGTGCCAGCAGCGTAGGAGATTTCTACGAGCAGTACTTC
CDR3aa: CASSVGDFYEQYF

j_gene: TRBJ1-4
v_gene: TRBV2
abundance: once
d_gene: TRBD1
CDR3nt: TGTGCCAGCAGTGGGGACAGGCCCCAATTGTCGGACGAAAAACTGTTTTTT
CDR3aa: CASSGDRPQLSDEKLFF

j_gene: TRBJ1-2
v_gene: TRBV10-1
abundance: NA
d_gene: TRBD1
CDR3nt: TGCGCCAGCAGTGACGGACAGGCCGACTATGGCTACACCTTC
CDR3aa: CASSDGQADYGYTF